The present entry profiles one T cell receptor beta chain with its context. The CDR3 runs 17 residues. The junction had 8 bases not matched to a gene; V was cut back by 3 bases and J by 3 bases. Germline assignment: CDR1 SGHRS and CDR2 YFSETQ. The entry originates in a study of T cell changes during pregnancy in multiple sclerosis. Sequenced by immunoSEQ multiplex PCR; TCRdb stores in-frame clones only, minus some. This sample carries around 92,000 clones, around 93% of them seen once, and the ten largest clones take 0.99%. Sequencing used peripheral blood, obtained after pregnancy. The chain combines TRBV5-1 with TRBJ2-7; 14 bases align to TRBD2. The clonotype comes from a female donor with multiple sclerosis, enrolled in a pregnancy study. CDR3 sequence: CASSYYPGTSGSYEQYF. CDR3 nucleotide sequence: TGCGCCAGCAGCTATTACCCCGGGACTAGCGGGAGCTACGAGCAGTACTTC. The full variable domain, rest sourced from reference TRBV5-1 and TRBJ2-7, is KAGVTQTPRYLIKTRGQQVTLSCSPISGHRSVSWYQQTPGQGLQFLFEYFSETQRNKGNFPGRFSGRQFSNSRSEMNVSTLELGDSALYLCASSYYPGTSGSYEQYFGPGTRLTVT.